A selection of T cell receptor beta chains follows, all from one sample in a study of T cell responses to AZD1222 COVID-19 vaccine. TCRdb's table, derived via immunoSEQ multiplex PCR, lists solely in-frame clones and lacks some. The sample has around 100,000 clones, roughly 86% seen once. The material sequenced was peripheral blood, taken on day 0 of AZD1222 vaccination. These receptors originate from an adult in good health. Both conserved end residues are part of each CDR3. Fields, in order: J gene, D gene, clone size, V gene, CDR3 DNA, CDR3 protein. A D gene is named only where the DNA matches it firmly. Clone sizes are given selectively: once, few, many, or a class where the clone is expanded.

TRBJ1-2 NA NA TRBV5-1 TGCGCCAGCAGCCCCGGCTCAGGGAGCCAAGCGTTGAACGACTATGGCTACACCTTC CASSPGSGSQALNDYGYTF
TRBJ1-2 NA NA TRBV27 TGTGCCAGCAGTTTATCCCTTAACTATGGCTACACCTTC CASSLSLNYGYTF
TRBJ1-5 NA NA TRBV7-2 TGTGCCAGCAGCTTAGGGACGGTGAGCAATCAGCCCCAGCATTTT CASSLGTVSNQPQHF
TRBJ1-1 TRBD1 NA TRBV5-4 TGTGCCAGCAGCTTGGCAGGACAGGGTACTGAAGCTTTCTTT CASSLAGQGTEAFF
TRBJ1-5 NA few TRBV2 TGTGCCAGCAACAGGGAAAGAAGCAATCAGCCCCAGCATTTT CASNRERSNQPQHF
TRBJ1-4 NA NA TRBV7-9 TGTGCCAGCAGCTCCACTATATCAACTAATGAAAAACTGTTTTTT CASSSTISTNEKLFF
TRBJ2-7 NA NA TRBV7-2 TGTGCCAGCAGCCTGAGGGACTCCCAGCCTGCCTACGAGCAGTACTTC CASSLRDSQPAYEQYF
TRBJ1-2 TRBD1 NA TRBV19 TGTGCCAGTAGTATAGCCCGGGACAGCGCTTCACCTACCTATGGCTACACCTTC CASSIARDSASPTYGYTF
TRBJ2-2 NA NA TRBV6-6 TGTGCCAGCAGTTACAAGCGGCAGCTCACCGGGGAGCTGTTTTTT CASSYKRQLTGELFF
TRBJ1-4 TRBD1 NA TRBV28 TGTGCCATCGCCACTGCCGGGACAGGGCGTGAAAAACTGTTTTTT CAIATAGTGREKLFF
TRBJ1-5 NA NA TRBV20-1 TGCAGTGCTAGTGAGCAGACAACCAATCAGCCCCAGCATTTT CSASEQTTNQPQHF
TRBJ1-6 NA NA TRBV11-2 TGTGCCAGCAGCTTAGACTTTGTGGGCATACCACCCCTCCACTTT CASSLDFVGIPPLHF
TRBJ1-1 NA NA TRBV7-9 TGTGCCAGCAGCACACAGGGAACTGAAGCTTTCTTT CASSTQGTEAFF
TRBJ1-1 NA once TRBV28 TGTGCCAGCAGTTTGGGGGACACTGAAGCTTTCTTT CASSLGDTEAFF
TRBJ1-2 NA once TRBV9 TGTGCCAGCAGCGTAACTACAGGGACGGGGAACTATGGCTACACCTTC CASSVTTGTGNYGYTF
TRBJ1-1 NA NA TRBV28 TGTGCCAGCAGTTCCGAGGGGGGGGTTTCTTTTAGTGAAGCTTTCTTT CASSSEGGVSFSEAFF
TRBJ1-2 NA NA TRBV2 TGTGCCAGCAGTGTCCTCGAAGCTAACTATGGCTACACCTTC CASSVLEANYGYTF
TRBJ1-3 TRBD1 NA TRBV10-3 TGTGCCATCAGTTTATCAGGGGGTGGAAACACCATATATTTT CAISLSGGGNTIYF
TRBJ2-1 NA NA TRBV7-9 TGTGCCAGCAGCTTAAGAGACAATGAGCAGTTCTTC CASSLRDNEQFF
TRBJ1-4 NA NA TRBV6-2/TRBV6-3 TGTGCCAGCAGTTACTCGAAAATGGATGATGAAAAACTGTTTTTT CASSYSKMDDEKLFF
TRBJ1-6 NA NA TRBV3-1/TRBV3-2 TGTGCCAGCAGCCCTTGGCAGGGGCGGGCACCCCTCCACTTT CASSPWQGRAPLHF
TRBJ1-1 TRBD1 NA TRBV7-2 TGTGCCAGCAGCCTAACCGGACAGGGGGTTACTGAAGCTTTCTTT CASSLTGQGVTEAFF
TRBJ2-7 TRBD1 NA TRBV10-3 TGTGCCATCAGCCACAGGGGCAGGCGTCCCTACGAGCAGTACTTC CAISHRGRRPYEQYF
TRBJ2-7 NA NA TRBV5-6 TGTGCCAGCAGCTACGGCGGCAGGACCTACGAGCAGTACTTC CASSYGGRTYEQYF
TRBJ2-1 TRBD2 few TRBV27 TGTGCCAGCAGTTCTGCTAGCGGGAGGGCCTACAATGAGCAGTTCTTC CASSSASGRAYNEQFF
TRBJ1-2 NA NA TRBV12-3/TRBV12-4 TGTGCCAGCAGTCCTACTGGAGGTGGCTACACCTTC CASSPTGGGYTF
TRBJ2-3 TRBD1 NA TRBV27 TGTGCCAAGAATACCCGGACAGGGGTCACAGATACGCAGTATTTT CAKNTRTGVTDTQYF
TRBJ1-5 NA many TRBV4-1 TGCGCCAGCAGCACAGAATACGGGCAGCCCCAGCATTTT CASSTEYGQPQHF
TRBJ2-5 NA NA TRBV4-3 TGCGCCAGCAGCCAAGACATAGAGGAGACCCAGTACTTC CASSQDIEETQYF
TRBJ2-7 NA NA TRBV28 TGTGCCAGCAGTTCCTCCAGGCACGAGCAGTACTTC CASSSSRHEQYF
TRBJ2-7 NA NA TRBV9 TGTGCCAGCAGCCTAGAGGATGGGACGATGGACGAGCAGTACTTC CASSLEDGTMDEQYF
TRBJ1-6 NA NA TRBV2 TGTGCCGGAACCGGGGACGGCCCAAGGGGAACCCTCCACTTT CAGTGDGPRGTLHF
TRBJ2-1 NA NA TRBV10-3 TGTGCCATCAGTGGGGGGCAGCGTGGGAATGAGCAGTTCTTC CAISGGQRGNEQFF
TRBJ2-3 NA NA TRBV5-1 TGCGCCAGCCGAGGAGCAGCGACTAGCACAGATACGCAGTATTTT CASRGAATSTDTQYF
TRBJ1-1 NA NA TRBV15 TGTGCCACCAGCAGAGGCGAGGGACGTCTGAACACTGAAGCTTTCTTT CATSRGEGRLNTEAFF